A single sample is the source of the 13 T cell receptor beta chains below, sequenced in a study of blood T cell repertoires in COVID-19. The repertoire was sequenced with immunoSEQ multiplex PCR; TCRdb's copy has only in-frame clones and lacks some. The sample yields approximately 300,000 clones, around 89% seen once. The sequencing sample was made of peripheral blood. The receptors here all came from a man aged 40-55 years with acute or convalescent COVID-19.

This chain joins TRBV27 and TRBJ2-1; possibly TRBD1 for D (6 bases). The CDR3 is 16 amino acids. Trimming left V 6 bases short and J 0 bases short, with 15 bases between. CDR1 and CDR2 from the germline V gene are MNHEY and SMNVEV (reference sequence). The CDR3, as DNA: TGTGCCAGCAGATCGACAGGCGTTCCCTCCTACAATGAGCAGTTCTTC. It translates to CASRSTGVPSYNEQFF.

The chain couples TRBV5-4 to TRBJ1-1; D is perhaps TRBD1 (6 bases). The germline gives CDR1 SGHNT, CDR2 YYREEE (reference sequence). The CDR3 consists of 16 residues. V lost 2 bases and J lost 0, with 14 bases in between. The CDR3 reads CASSLWQGNMNTEAFF. CDR3 sequence (DNA): TGTGCCAGCAGCTTATGGCAGGGGAACATGAACACTGAAGCTTTCTTT.

The chain uses TRBV2 and TRBJ1-5, with a weak D call TRBD1 (6 bases). This CDR3 is built from 13 residues. The germline gives CDR1 SNHLY, CDR2 FYNNEI. V lost 8 bases and J lost 5, with 13 bases in between. The DNA for the CDR3 is TGTGCCAGCGGCGGGCAGGGGTATCAGCCCCAGCATTTT. The encoded protein is CASGGQGYQPQHF.

This clone was found a few times. The chain couples TRBV4-1 to TRBJ1-5; D is unclear. V gave up 1 base and J gave up 9 bases, with 10 bases separating them. The germline gives CDR1 MGHRA, CDR2 YSYEKL. The CDR3 consists of 13 residues. CDR3 nucleotides: TGCGCCAGCAGCCAAGTCACGGGGATGCCCCAGCATTTT. Translating it yields CASSQVTGMPQHF.

This rearrangement joins TRBV11-2 to TRBJ2-3; 8 nucleotides align to TRBD2. The CDR3 loop spans 15 amino acids. Germline assignment: CDR1 SGHAT and CDR2 FQNNGV. Germline trimming cut 5 bases from V and 1 base from J; bases unmatched to any gene: 5. The CDR3 coding sequence is TGTGCCAGCAGCATTAGCGGGGCTGGCACAGATACGCAGTATTTT. Protein product: CASSISGAGTDTQYF. The full variable domain, its missing parts supplied by reference TRBV11-2 and TRBJ2-3, is EAGVAQSPRYKIIEKRQSVAFWCNPISGHATLYWYQQILGQGPKLLIQFQNNGVVDDSQLPKDRFSAERLKGVDSTLKIQPAKLEDSAVYLCASSISGAGTDTQYFGPGTRLTVL.

The CDR3 DNA follows: TGTGCCAGCAGCCCGGGACAGGGATTCGACGAGCAGTACTTC. This sequence encodes CASSPGQGFDEQYF. The gene calls are TRBV7-3 and TRBJ2-7; 9 positions match TRBD1. V dropped 5 bases and J dropped 5; count of bases not matched to a gene: 7. CDR1 and CDR2 from the germline V gene are SGHTA and FQGTGA. The CDR3 is 14 residues long.

V and J are TRBV2 and TRBJ2-7; TRBD1 is a possible D gene (5 bases). This CDR3 contains 14 residues. Deletions cut 4 bases from V and 6 bases from J, with 16 bases between. Per germline, CDR1 SNHLY and CDR2 FYNNEI. The DNA of the CDR3 is TGTGCCAGCAGTGGTCAGGGCCCCTACACCGAGCAGTACTTC. Protein product: CASSGQGPYTEQYF.

V and J are TRBV6-5 and TRBJ1-1, with D uncertain. CDR1 is MNHEY and CDR2 is SVGAGI in the germline V gene. V lost 6 bases and J lost 4, with 15 bases in between. This CDR3 has 14 residues. CDR3 region: CASSRRGESTEAFF. The CDR3, as DNA: TGTGCCAGCAGCCGGCGCGGGGAATCCACTGAAGCTTTCTTT.

The rearrangement joins TRBV19 to TRBJ2-3; 14 bases agree with TRBD2. Germline-derived CDR1 and CDR2 are LNHDA and SQIVND (reference sequence). Trimming took 10 bases from V and 1 from J; bases not matched to a gene: 10. The CDR3 sequence is 17 residues long. The CDR3 nucleotides are TGTGCCACCAGGACTAGCGGGGGGATATCGGGCACAGATACGCAGTATTTT. Its translation is CATRTSGGISGTDTQYF.

This chain joins TRBV10-2 and TRBJ2-1, with 7 bases that match TRBD2. V shed 7 bases, J shed 1 base, and the junction held 4 bases outside the gene matches. CDR1 is WSHSY and CDR2 is SAAADI in the germline V gene. The CDR3 length is 14 residues. CDR3 nucleotide sequence: TGCGCCAGCACCCCCGGGGGGTCCTACAATGAGCAGTTCTTC. This encodes CASTPGGSYNEQFF.

The rearrangement uses TRBV11-2 and TRBJ2-7; possible D gene TRBD1, 8 bases. Between the trimmed V and J ends, which lost 2 bases and 3 bases, there was a span of 14 bases. The CDR3 extends over 15 amino acids. Germline V CDR1 and CDR2: SGHAT, FQNNGV. CDR3 in DNA: TGTGCCAGCAGCTTAAGCGGGACAGGACACTACGAGCAGTACTTC. This translates into CASSLSGTGHYEQYF.

The V gene is TRBV24-1, the J gene TRBJ2-6; no reliable D call. CDR3 length: 13 amino acids. V shed 11 bases and J shed 0 bases, with 7 bases lying between them. Germline CDR1 is KGHDR and CDR2 is SFDVKD. DNA of the CDR3: TGTGCCATCTCCCTCTCTGGGGCCAACGTCCTGACTTTC. Translating gives CAISLSGANVLTF.

The chain joins TRBV6-5 to TRBJ1-1; unclear D gene. This CDR3 spans 14 amino acids. CDR1 is MNHEY and CDR2 is SVGAGI in the germline V gene. With 7 bases removed from V and 0 bases from J, the gap between germline ends came to 12 bases. The CDR3 DNA reads TGTGCCAGCACCATAGAGCGTATGAACACTGAAGCTTTCTTT. This codes for CASTIERMNTEAFF.